The clone carrying this TCR beta chain came up once. Its specificity is unknown. These data belong to a study of shared clonotypes between healthy human individuals. Study-wide results and limits: Only blood underwent sampling, and tissue repertoires likely differ. Represented diversity, genetic and exposure-history alike, was limited by few donors. Clonotypes which were not shared had lower generation probabilities than clonotypes that all four donors shared. A handful of donors shared 5% to 5.5% of their naive CD4 clonotypes.

Assay used: immunoSEQ multiplex PCR; TCRdb lists only in-frame clones, some missing. Among more than 600,000 clones listed, about 90% were seen once. Naive CD8 cells lacked CD45RO, underwent positive selection for CCR7 and left out terminally differentiated effector memory CD45RA+ cells. Germline CDR1 SEHNR, CDR2 FQNEAQ (reference sequence). With 5 bases removed from V and 0 bases from J, the gap between germline ends came to 16 bases. The CDR3 loop spans 16 amino acids. The chain combines TRBV7-9 with TRBJ2-5; no definite D call. The TCR was taken from a man aged 25 to 40 in good health. Sequencing was done on a sample of naive CD8+ T cells sorted from blood. The CDR3 nucleotides are TGTGCCAGCAGCCCGCGACTCGGCAGGCACCAAGAGACCCAGTACTTC. Translating it yields CASSPRLGRHQETQYF.